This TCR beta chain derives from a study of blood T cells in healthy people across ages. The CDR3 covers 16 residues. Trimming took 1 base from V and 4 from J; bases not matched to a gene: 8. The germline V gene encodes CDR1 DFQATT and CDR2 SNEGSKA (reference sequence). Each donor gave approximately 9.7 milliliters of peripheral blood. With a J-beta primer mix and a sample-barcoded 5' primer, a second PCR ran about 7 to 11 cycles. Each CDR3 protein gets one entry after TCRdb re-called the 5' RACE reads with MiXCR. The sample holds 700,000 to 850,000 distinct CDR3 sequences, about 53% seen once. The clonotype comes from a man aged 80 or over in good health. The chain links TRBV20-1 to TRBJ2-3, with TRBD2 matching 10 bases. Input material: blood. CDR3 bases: TGCAGTGCTAGAGGGCCGAGCGGGAGGGCCCCAGATACGCAGTATTTT. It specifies CSARGPSGRAPDTQYF.